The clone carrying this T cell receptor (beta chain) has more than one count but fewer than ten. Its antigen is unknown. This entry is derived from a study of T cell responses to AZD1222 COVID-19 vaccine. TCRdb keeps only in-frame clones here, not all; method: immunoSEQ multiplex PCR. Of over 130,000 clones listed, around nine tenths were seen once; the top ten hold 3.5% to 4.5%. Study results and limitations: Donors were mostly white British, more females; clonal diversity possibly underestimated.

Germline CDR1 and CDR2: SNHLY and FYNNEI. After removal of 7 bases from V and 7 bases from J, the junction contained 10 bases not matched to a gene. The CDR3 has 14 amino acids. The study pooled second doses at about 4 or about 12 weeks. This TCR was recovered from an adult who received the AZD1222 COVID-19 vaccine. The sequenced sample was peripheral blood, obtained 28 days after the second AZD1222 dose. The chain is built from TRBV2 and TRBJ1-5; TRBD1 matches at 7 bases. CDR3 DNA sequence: TGTGCCAGCACCGAAAACAGGGGAGGGCAGCCCCAGCATTTT. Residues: CASTENRGGQPQHF.